This entry concerns a single TCR beta chain. The antigen is undetermined. RNA transcripts were the template for amplifying TCR beta CDR3 regions. A first-round RT-PCR of the TCR CDR3 used the HTBI primer set. TCRdb independently ran MiXCR on the multiplex PCR reads; one entry per CDR3 protein. The data hold about 350,000 distinct CDR3 sequences, with about 15% observed a single time. These data are taken from a study of T cells in Graves' hyperthyroidism and ophthalmopathy. The study's findings and limits: Median prediction lead before ophthalmopathy onset was about 6.3 months with the model. Most clonotypes expanded in the thyroid (above 0.001) were also present in blood.

This CDR3 has 15 residues. CDR1 and CDR2 from the germline V gene are SGHNT and YENEEA. With V trimmed by 5 bases and J by 4 bases, 11 bases remained unmatched. J is TRBJ2-7 and V is TRBV11-3, with 7 positions matching TRBD2. The source is a woman aged 25 to 39 with Graves' hyperthyroidism. Sequencing was done on a sample of blood. CDR3: CASSPNGGSPYEQYF. Written as DNA, the CDR3 is TGTGCCAGCAGCCCAAATGGCGGGAGTCCGTACGAGCAGTACTTC.